This TCR beta chain came from a study of blood T cells in healthy people across ages. Regarding the study as a whole: Diversity of TCR beta correlated strongly with naive T cell percentage. The donors' CMV status was not determined, possibly confounding changes in expanded clonotypes.

The CDR3 is 11 amino acids. Germline assignment: CDR1 MGHRA and CDR2 YSYEKL. Through a sample-barcoded 5' primer and a J-beta primer mix, a second PCR was run for roughly 7 to 11 cycles. TCRdb re-analysed the 5' RACE reads in MiXCR, keeping a single row per CDR3 protein. This table holds more than 800,000 distinct CDR3 sequences, 29% found once. For this clonotype: The target antigen is unknown.

The sample was blood. The TCR originated in an elderly woman in good health. This chain connects TRBV4-1 to TRBJ2-5; D remains ambiguous. The end of the DNA is better explained by TRBJ2-1, so the J call may be wrong. Here the CDR3 reads CASSAQETQFF. Here the CDR3 DNA reads TGCGCCAGCAGCGCACAAGAGACCCAGTTCTTC.